This TCR beta chain was recovered during a study of long-term antiretroviral therapy in people with HIV. The study's findings and limits: Clonal expansions arising prior to ART prevailed in the repertoire at every time point.

Germline V lookup: CDR1 SGHTA, CDR2 FQGNSA. This CDR3 comprises 14 residues. The germline V and J ends were trimmed by 2 bases and 10 bases, with 17 bases remaining between them. With regard to this clone: Antigen: not known.

DNA was extracted from roughly 0.93-9.6 million thawed cryopreserved PBMC. Survey level was the resolution at which the v3.0 immunoSEQ assay ran. A per-sample goal of about 40,000-55,000 T-cell genomes was targeted by sequencing. Here immunoSEQ multiplex PCR was the method, and the copy in TCRdb shows in-frame clones only, minus some. Counted here are around 19,000 clones, 81% occurring once; the ten biggest clones make up roughly 10%. The chain links TRBV7-2 to TRBJ1-2; D is possibly TRBD1 (6 bases). The source material was unsorted PBMCs, sampled 0.3 years before starting antiretroviral therapy. This clonotype was sampled from a man aged 50 to 60 with HIV. Here the CDR3 DNA reads TGTGCCAGCAGCTTAAACGCGGCGACAGGCAACTACACCTTC. This sequence encodes CASSLNAATGNYTF.